This section outlines one TCR beta chain sequence together with its context. Its specificity is not known. The V and J ends lost 3 bases and 6 bases, in that order; junction bases with no gene match: 4. Germline CDR1 reads MNHEY; CDR2 reads SVGAGI. This CDR3 spans 14 amino acids. This specimen comes from a study of CD8 T cells in ankylosing spondylitis. General study results and limits: Certain motif variants had earlier appeared in reactive arthritis synovial fluid and blood. Researchers report that disease-linked clones proved CD8+ and relatively rare in peripheral blood. Clones tied to disease were said to be significantly enriched in matched ankylosing spondylitis synovial fluid.

Libraries for TCR beta were made by quantitative 5'-RACE with molecular barcodes. Via MiXCR, TCRdb re-called the 5' RACE reads, giving one row per CDR3 protein. The sample gives nearly 350,000 distinct CDR3 sequences, over 12% of which show up once; approximately 1% is in the top ten. The chain couples TRBV6-5 to TRBJ2-7, with 11 bases that match TRBD1. The sample taken for sequencing was blood, either unsorted or a sorted T cell fraction (not recorded which). The clonotype was recovered from a male donor with ankylosing spondylitis or in good health (not recorded which). In nucleotides, the CDR3 is TGTGCCAGCAGTTATGGGACAGGGGGTGGCGAGCAGTACTTC. Amino acids: CASSYGTGGGEQYF.